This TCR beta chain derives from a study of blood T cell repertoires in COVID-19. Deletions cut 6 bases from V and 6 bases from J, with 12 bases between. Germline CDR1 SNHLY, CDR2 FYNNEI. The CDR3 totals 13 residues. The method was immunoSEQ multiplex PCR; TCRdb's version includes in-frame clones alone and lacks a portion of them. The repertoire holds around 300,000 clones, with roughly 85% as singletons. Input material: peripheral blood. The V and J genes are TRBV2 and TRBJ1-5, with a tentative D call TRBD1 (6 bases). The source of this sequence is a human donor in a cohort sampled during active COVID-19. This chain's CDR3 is CASSVQGTQPQHF. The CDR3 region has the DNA TGTGCCAGCAGCGTCCAGGGGACTCAGCCCCAGCATTTT.